A selection of T cell receptor beta chains follows, all from one sample in a study of radiotherapy plus CTLA-4 blockade in lung cancer. Assay used: immunoSEQ multiplex PCR; TCRdb lists only in-frame clones, some missing. This table has about 80,000 clones, around 78% appearing once. The sample was peripheral blood, taken from a patient treated with radiotherapy plus ipilimumab. These receptors all come from a human donor with non-small cell lung cancer whose response to radiotherapy plus ipilimumab could not be evaluated. Some clones in this sample may be carry-over from other donors' samples. Both conserved end residues are part of each CDR3. The D gene is left open where the match is weak. Size is omitted from some rows. Given values are once, few, many or a class for expanded clones.

V,size,D,J,DNA,CDR3
TRBV28,-,-,TRBJ2-1,TGTGCCAGCAGTTCCCGACAGAGCTCCTACAATGAGCAGTTCTTC,CASSSRQSSYNEQFF
TRBV5-1,once,-,TRBJ2-7,TGCGCCAGCAGCTTCCAGGGTGACGAGCAGTACTTC,CASSFQGDEQYF
TRBV7-8,-,TRBD1,TRBJ2-1,TGTGCCAGCAGACCCTCTGAGGGGACAGGATTATTTGAGCAGTTCTTC,CASRPSEGTGLFEQFF
TRBV19,-,-,TRBJ1-2,TGTGCCAGTAGAAACAGGGATTCAGGCTACACCTTC,CASRNRDSGYTF
TRBV7-2,-,TRBD2,TRBJ2-7,TGTGCCAGCAGCTTGGTCCCCTCGGTGGGGGGGAACTCCTACGAGCAGTACTTC,CASSLVPSVGGNSYEQYF
TRBV2,-,-,TRBJ1-2,TGTGCCAGCAGTGTGGCGGGGGAAGGCTATGGCTACACCTTC,CASSVAGEGYGYTF
TRBV18,few,-,TRBJ1-3,TGTGCCAGCTCACTCACGGACAGCGGCACCATATATTTT,CASSLTDSGTIYF
TRBV5-4,-,-,TRBJ2-7,TGTGCCACCTCGGACTTCTCAAGGTCGGATTGGCAGTACTTC,CATSDFSRSDWQYF
TRBV7-2,-,-,TRBJ1-4,TGTGCCAGCAGCTTAGCGGTCGGGGCGGTGGGGGGAAAACTGTTTTTT,CASSLAVGAVGGKLFF
TRBV4-1,-,TRBD1,TRBJ2-1,TGCGCCAGCAGCCAAGTATCGGGACAGGTCTTGGAGCAGTTCTTC,CASSQVSGQVLEQFF
TRBV5-1,-,TRBD1,TRBJ2-5,TGCGCCAGCAGCTTGGCTCCGAGGACAGGGCAGGAGACCCAGTACTTC,CASSLAPRTGQETQYF
TRBV5-4,-,-,TRBJ2-7,TGTGCCAGCAGCTTGGAACAGACCTACGAGCAGTACTTC,CASSLEQTYEQYF
TRBV6-1,-,-,TRBJ2-7,TGTGCCAGCAGTGACGGCGGGGAATACTACGAGCAGTACTTC,CASSDGGEYYEQYF
TRBV2,-,-,TRBJ1-2,TGTGCCAGCAGTGAACTACAGGGCTATGGCTACACCTTC,CASSELQGYGYTF